This T cell receptor (beta chain) was retrieved from a study of blood T cell repertoires in COVID-19. Study background: Samples came from the United States, Italy and Spain, spanning acute and convalescent COVID-19. PBMCs, B-cell-depleted T cells, or T cells were the source of the cDNA or gDNA that made up the material.

Per the original methods: Amplification of reference gene primers provided the estimated nucleated cell counts. This table comes from immunoSEQ multiplex PCR, and its TCRdb copy is limited to in-frame clones, with some not included. For V, J and clone size, that table is used; D and trimming come from the DNA. This table holds approximately 100,000 clones, 75% to 90% found once. The sequence came from a human donor with acute or convalescent COVID-19. The donor label of this sample is uncertain. Sequenced sample: peripheral blood.

The CDR3 loop is CASSVAPRTGAGGSGNTIYF. The CDR3 DNA sequence: TGTGCCAGCAGCGTAGCACCGCGGACAGGGGCTGGTGGATCTGGAAACACCATATATTTT. This rearrangement joins TRBV9 to TRBJ1-3; 9 bases map to TRBD1. Unmatched junction bases numbered 14, after V lost 0 bases and J lost 1 base. This CDR3 has 20 amino acids. The germline V gene has CDR1 SGDLS and CDR2 YYNGEE.